Following are 21 T cell receptor beta chains from one sample sequenced in a study of blood T cell repertoires in COVID-19 (dated by TCRdb to 2018 to 2020). The library was generated by the immunoSEQ multiplex PCR assay. This immuneACCESS table, as held by TCRdb, lists in-frame sequences with V and J called but not all clones. Of the missing ones, under half trace to an unresolved V gene in checked studies; the others have no known cause. Present in this sample are over 450,000 clones, about 89% of which were seen just once. Roughly 7.4% of the sample lies in the top ten. Sequenced: peripheral blood. The receptors derive from a woman in her forties or fifties with COVID-19, enrolled during active disease.

J is TRBJ2-7 and V is TRBV18; D perhaps matches TRBD2 (5 bases). Trimming removed 6 bases from V and 4 bases from J, with 13 bases in between. This CDR3 is 13 amino acids long. Germline V gene sequence: CDR1 KGHSH, CDR2 LQKENI. The CDR3 sequence: CASSSEGTYEQYF. The DNA for the CDR3 is TGTGCCAGCTCCTCCGAGGGTACGTACGAGCAGTACTTC.

This chain links TRBV6-5 with TRBJ1-5, with D perhaps matching TRBD1 (6 bases). Germline V gene lookup returns CDR1 MNHEY and CDR2 SVGAGI. The CDR3 is 13 amino acids. V lost 8 bases and J 6 bases, leaving 14 bases between the germline ends. Written as DNA, the CDR3 is TGTGCCAGCGAACTAACACAGGGTCAGCCCCAGCATTTT. Protein: CASELTQGQPQHF.

In this sample, this clone turned up a few times. The CDR3 here is CASSQDRTSSGTQYF. CDR3 nucleotide sequence: TGCGCCAGCAGCCAAGATAGAACTAGCTCGGGTACGCAGTATTTT. The J gene is TRBJ2-3, the V gene TRBV4-1; weak D call: TRBD2 (6 bases). Trimming pared 0 bases from V and 8 bases from J, leaving 15 bases between. The CDR3 sequence is 15 residues long. Germline values: CDR1 MGHRA, CDR2 YSYEKL.

The rearrangement joins TRBV5-8 to TRBJ2-1; D remains unclear. Trimming cost V 0 bases and J 0 bases, with 7 bases left between them. There are 15 residues in the CDR3. Germline CDR1 SGHTS, CDR2 YDEGEE. The CDR3 here is CASSLGLSSYNEQFF. CDR3 sequence (DNA): TGTGCCAGCAGCTTGGGCCTCAGCTCCTACAATGAGCAGTTCTTC.

J is TRBJ2-3 and V is TRBV9; D may be TRBD1 (5 bases). V lost 1 base to trimming and J lost 5 bases, with 17 bases between them. The CDR3 length is 16 residues. The germline V gene has CDR1 SGDLS and CDR2 YYNGEE. This chain's CDR3 is CASSVQGATWGDTQYF. As DNA, the CDR3 is TGTGCCAGCAGCGTACAAGGGGCCACCTGGGGAGATACGCAGTATTTT. Full variable domain (outside the CDR3, taken from reference TRBV9 and TRBJ2-3): DSGVTQTPKHLITATGQRVTLRCSPRSGDLSVYWYQQSLDQGLQFLIQYYNGEERAKGNILERFSAQQFPDLHSELNLSSLELGDSALYFCASSVQGATWGDTQYFGPGTRLTVL.

The chain joins TRBV5-1 to TRBJ1-1; D is undetermined. V dropped 2 bases and J dropped 10 bases, with 18 bases sitting between them. The CDR3 loop spans 14 amino acids. Looked up from germline, CDR1 is SGHRS and CDR2 is YFSETQ. The CDR3 is CASSLTGPPTRAFF. CDR3 bases: TGCGCCAGCAGCTTAACGGGTCCCCCTACTCGAGCTTTCTTT.

The chain employs TRBV19 and TRBJ2-3; TRBD1 matches at 11 bases. Germline CDR1 and CDR2: LNHDA and SQIVND (reference sequence). Unmatched junction bases numbered 6, after V lost 5 bases and J lost 2 bases. The CDR3 loop spans 16 amino acids. The CDR3, as DNA: TGTGCCAGTAGTGTTAGGACAGGGGGCCTCACAGATACGCAGTATTTT. It encodes CASSVRTGGLTDTQYF.

The chain is built from TRBV18 and TRBJ2-7; D gene unclear. In germline, CDR1 is KGHSH, CDR2 LQKENI. Trimming stripped 3 bases from V and 5 bases from J, with 5 bases between. The CDR3 length is 11 residues. The DNA for the CDR3 is TGTGCCAGCTCACCTGGCCACGAGCAGTACTTC. Amino acids: CASSPGHEQYF.

The chain combines TRBV30 with TRBJ2-6, with 7 positions matching TRBD1. Germline trimming cut 2 bases from V and 0 bases from J; bases unmatched to any gene: 1. The CDR3 totals 15 residues. Germline V gives CDR1 GTSNPN, CDR2 SVGIG (reference sequence). In DNA, the CDR3 is TGTGCCTGGAGTCGGGACAGCTCTGGGGCCAACGTCCTGACTTTC. Protein product: CAWSRDSSGANVLTF.

The rearrangement joins TRBV7-9 to TRBJ1-1, with D hard to call. Trimming took off 5 bases at V and 4 bases at J, with 8 bases between the two ends. Per the germline V gene, CDR1 is SEHNR and CDR2 is FQNEAQ (reference sequence). The CDR3 is 12 residues long. Here the CDR3 reads CASSREATEAFF. The CDR3 bases are TGTGCCAGCAGCCGCGAGGCCACTGAAGCTTTCTTT.

V and J are TRBV9 and TRBJ1-2; D ambiguous. Germline V gives CDR1 SGDLS, CDR2 YYNGEE. This CDR3 comprises 12 residues. Trimming removed 5 bases from V and 1 base from J, with 6 bases in between. CDR3 sequence reads: CASRNLNYGYTF. DNA for the CDR3: TGTGCCAGCAGAAATCTTAACTATGGCTACACCTTC.

The chain is built from TRBV12-3 or TRBV12-4 and TRBJ2-5, with D possibly being TRBD1 (5 bases). V lost 6 bases to trimming and J lost 4 bases, with 9 bases between them. The CDR3 has 12 residues. This chain's CDR3 is CASSKGRETQYF. The CDR3 DNA is TGTGCCAGCAGCAAGGGGCGAGAGACCCAGTACTTC.

The gene calls are TRBV3-1 (or the pseudogene TRBV3-2) and TRBJ2-2, with 9 bases that match TRBD2. The V gene's germline CDR1 is LGHDT and CDR2 YNNKEL (reference sequence). Unmatched junction bases numbered 4, after V lost 1 base and J lost 7 bases. The CDR3 totals 15 residues. CDR3 in DNA: TGTGCCAGCAGCCAAGTAGCGGGGGTGAGCGGGGAGCTGTTTTTT. Protein product: CASSQVAGVSGELFF.

The chain has TRBV2 and TRBJ1-4; D might be TRBD1 (6 bases). Germline-derived CDR1 and CDR2 are SNHLY and FYNNEI. The CDR3 has 15 amino acids. Trimming took 6 bases from V and 10 from J, leaving 21 bases between them. The CDR3 DNA reads TGTGCCAGCAGGCAACAGGGAATCGTGGTTGGAAAACTGTTTTTT. It encodes CASRQQGIVVGKLFF.

The chain has TRBV7-8 and TRBJ1-1; 7 bases match TRBD1. The CDR3 sequence is 14 residues long. V lost 8 bases and J lost 4; bases outside the gene matches: 10. Germline V CDR1 and CDR2: SGHVS, FQNEAQ. This CDR3 is CASAPSTGTTEAFF. CDR3 bases: TGTGCCAGCGCCCCTTCGACAGGGACCACTGAAGCTTTCTTT.

The CDR3 loop is CASSLSQGRATGELFF. The CDR3 DNA sequence: TGTGCCAGCAGCTTGTCACAGGGTAGAGCTACCGGGGAGCTGTTTTTT. The rearrangement uses TRBV5-6 and TRBJ2-2, with a possible D match to TRBD1 (6 bases). The CDR3 sequence is 16 residues long. Looked up from germline, CDR1 is SGHDT and CDR2 is YYEEEE. With 1 base removed from V and 5 bases from J, the gap between germline ends came to 15 bases.

V gene TRBV7-9 combines with J gene TRBJ1-1; the D gene is possibly TRBD1 (6 bases). Between the trimmed V and J ends, which lost 5 bases and 4 bases, there was a span of 8 bases. Looked up from germline, CDR1 is SEHNR and CDR2 is FQNEAQ (reference sequence). CDR3 length: 12 amino acids. CDR3 sequence: CASSQQGTEAFF. CDR3 coding DNA: TGTGCCAGCAGCCAACAGGGCACTGAAGCTTTCTTT.

The rearrangement links TRBV28 to TRBJ1-2, with a tentative D call TRBD1 (6 bases). CDR1 MDHEN and CDR2 SYDVKM come from the germline V gene. V was pared by 8 bases and J by 3 bases, with 16 bases between. The CDR3 is made up of 14 amino acids. The CDR3 DNA follows: TGTGCCAGCGGACTCCCCGGACAGTACTATGGCTACACCTTC. It yields the protein CASGLPGQYYGYTF.

The rearrangement links TRBV4-1 to TRBJ2-3; TRBD2 is a possible D gene (7 bases). Trimming removed 1 base at V and 5 bases at J, with 19 bases between. The length of the CDR3 is 17 residues. Per germline, CDR1 MGHRA and CDR2 YSYEKL. The CDR3 nucleotides read TGCGCCAGCAGCCAAGGGGGAAACGGGGGGCCCGGAGATACGCAGTATTTT. Translating it yields CASSQGGNGGPGDTQYF.

The rearrangement links TRBV5-1 to TRBJ1-6, with no clear D. CDR3 size: 13 residues. V lost 4 bases to trimming and J lost 3 bases, with 5 bases between them. Looked up from germline, CDR1 is SGHRS and CDR2 is YFSETQ. The chain's CDR3 is CASSGDYNSPLHF. The DNA of the CDR3 is TGCGCCAGCAGCGGAGACTATAATTCACCCCTCCACTTT.

The chain employs TRBV11-2 and TRBJ1-6, with 9 positions matching TRBD1. Germline trimming cut 4 bases from V and 9 bases from J; bases unmatched to any gene: 10. CDR1 is SGHAT and CDR2 is FQNNGV in the germline V gene. The CDR3 contains 16 residues. CDR3 loop: CASSSGTGKIFSPLHF. Here the CDR3 DNA reads TGTGCCAGCAGCTCTGGGACAGGGAAGATTTTTTCACCCCTCCACTTT.